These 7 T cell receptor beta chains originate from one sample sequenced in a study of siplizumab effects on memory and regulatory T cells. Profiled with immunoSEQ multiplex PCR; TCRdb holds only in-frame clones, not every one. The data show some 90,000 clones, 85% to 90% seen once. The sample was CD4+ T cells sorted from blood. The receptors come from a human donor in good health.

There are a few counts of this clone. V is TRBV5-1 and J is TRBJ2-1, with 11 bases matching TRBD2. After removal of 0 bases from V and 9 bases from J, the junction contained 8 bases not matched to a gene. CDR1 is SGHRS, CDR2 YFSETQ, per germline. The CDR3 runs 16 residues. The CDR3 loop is CASSLAALAGATEQFF. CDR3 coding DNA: TGCGCCAGCAGCTTGGCAGCACTAGCGGGAGCCACTGAGCAGTTCTTC.

The CDR3 here is CSASERTDINTQYF. CDR3 nucleotide sequence: TGCAGCGCCTCCGAGCGAACGGATATAAATACGCAGTATTTT. V is TRBV29-1 and J is TRBJ2-3; D is uncertain. The germline V gene has CDR1 SQVTM and CDR2 ANQGSEA. V was trimmed by 7 bases and J by 7 bases, leaving 21 bases between them. The CDR3 is 14 residues long.

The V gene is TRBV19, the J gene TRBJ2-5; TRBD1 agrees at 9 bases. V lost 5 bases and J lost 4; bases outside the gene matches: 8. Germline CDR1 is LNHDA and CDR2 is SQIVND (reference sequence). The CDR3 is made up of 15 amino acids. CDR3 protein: CASSPRTGAIETQYF. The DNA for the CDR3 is TGTGCCAGTAGTCCCCGGACAGGGGCGATAGAGACCCAGTACTTC. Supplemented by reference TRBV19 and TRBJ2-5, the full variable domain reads DGGITQSPKYLFRKEGQNVTLSCEQNLNHDAMYWYRQDPGQGLRLIYYSQIVNDFQKGDIAEGYSVSREKKESFPLTVTSAQKNPTAFYLCASSPRTGAIETQYFGPGTRLLVL.

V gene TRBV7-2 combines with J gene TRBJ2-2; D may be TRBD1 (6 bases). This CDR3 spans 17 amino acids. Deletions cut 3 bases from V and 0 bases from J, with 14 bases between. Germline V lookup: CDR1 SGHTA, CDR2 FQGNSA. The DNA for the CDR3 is TGTGCCAGCAGCTTCGCTTGGACAGCCGCGAACACCGGGGAGCTGTTTTTT. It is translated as CASSFAWTAANTGELFF.

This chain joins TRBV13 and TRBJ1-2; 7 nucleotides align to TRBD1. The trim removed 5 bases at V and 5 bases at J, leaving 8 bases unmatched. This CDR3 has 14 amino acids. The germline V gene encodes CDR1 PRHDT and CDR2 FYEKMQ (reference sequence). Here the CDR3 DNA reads TGTGCCAGCAGCCGGACAGGCTCTAGGTATGGCTACACCTTC. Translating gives CASSRTGSRYGYTF. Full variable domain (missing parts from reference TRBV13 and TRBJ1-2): AAGVIQSPRHLIKEKRETATLKCYPIPRHDTVYWYQQGPGQDPQFLISFYEKMQSDKGSIPDRFSAQQFSDYHSELNMSSLELGDSALYFCASSRTGSRYGYTFGSGTRLTVV.

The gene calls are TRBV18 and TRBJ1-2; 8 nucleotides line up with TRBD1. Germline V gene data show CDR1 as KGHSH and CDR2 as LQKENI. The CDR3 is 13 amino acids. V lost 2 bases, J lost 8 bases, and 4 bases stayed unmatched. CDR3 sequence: CASSPATGEGYTF. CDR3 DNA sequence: TGTGCCAGCTCACCAGCGACAGGGGAGGGCTACACCTTC.

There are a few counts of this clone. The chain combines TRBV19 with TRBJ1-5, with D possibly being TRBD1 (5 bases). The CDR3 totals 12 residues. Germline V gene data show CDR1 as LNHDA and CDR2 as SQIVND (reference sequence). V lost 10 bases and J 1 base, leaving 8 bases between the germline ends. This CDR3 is CATGPSNQPQHF. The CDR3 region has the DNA TGTGCCACGGGGCCGAGCAATCAGCCCCAGCATTTT.